This T cell receptor (beta chain) was retrieved from a study of CD8+CD57+ T cells in acquired aplastic anemia. In the study overall: DNA per sorted CD4+ or CD8+ sample ranged about 0.19 to 30 ug, averaging 3.2 ug. Notes on the study in general: Researchers reported that CD8+ Simpson's diversity was not significantly different in patients versus controls.

CDR3 and TCR beta VDJ profiling relied on genomic DNA as the template. TCRdb re-called the reads with MiXCR, one entry per CDR3 protein. The repertoire holds roughly 300,000 distinct CDR3 sequences, with around three fifths as singletons. This clonotype was counted ten times or more. What it recognizes is unknown. The germline V and J ends were trimmed by 11 bases and 1 base, with 16 bases remaining between them. The CDR3 is 14 residues long. CDR1 LNHDA and CDR2 SQIVND come from the germline V gene (reference sequence). The clonotype was recovered from a human donor with severe aplastic anemia or a healthy control (not recorded which). Sequencing used sorted CD4+, CD8+, or CD8+CD57+ T cells (not recorded which) from PBMCs. The chain recombines TRBV19 with TRBJ2-3; no clear D. The CDR3 sequence is CAVKGVIGTDTQYF. Written as DNA, the CDR3 is TGTGCCGTCAAGGGCGTGATTGGCACAGATACGCAGTATTTT.